This T cell receptor (beta chain) derives from a study of identical twins. TCRdb passed the 5' RACE reads through MiXCR, listing each CDR3 protein once. The data show about 720,000 distinct CDR3 sequences, with 15% to 20% seen just once and around 13% held by the top ten. Study results and limitations: Beta clonotypes that were abundant in cord blood contained fewer insertions, a pattern absent from memory repertoires. Among monozygotic twins, out-of-frame TCR alpha sharing exceeded what models predicted.

Comments on this clonotype: Antigen: not known.

This CDR3 has 10 residues. V lost 6 bases and J 6 bases, leaving 8 bases between the germline ends. Per the germline V gene, CDR1 is DFQATT and CDR2 is SNEGSKA (reference sequence). This same sample was also part of a study on T cells expressing NK-cell markers. This second report adds: Sorted CD3+CD56-NKG2C+, CD3+CD56+NKG2C- and CD3+CD56+NKG2C+ T cells were the source of the TCR beta repertoires. Expanded NKG2C+ T cell clones had unclear HCMV specificity.

The receptor comes from a woman aged 18-29 years in good health. V is TRBV20-1 and J is TRBJ1-1, with unresolved D. Sequences were obtained from PBMCs. The CDR3 here is CSAALAEAFF. As DNA, the CDR3 is TGCAGTGCCGCGCTGGCTGAAGCTTTCTTT.